This TCR beta chain was observed in a study of memory CD4+ T cells and cytomegalovirus serostatus. Clones were sequenced by immunoSEQ multiplex PCR, and TCRdb holds only the in-frame ones, with some missing. The profile covers about 41,000 clones, with about 76% appearing a single time and 0.79% taken by the ten largest. Overall study results and limits: Of around 160 reported CMV TCRbeta sequences, under 80 were found in memory CD4+ repertoires.

As for this clone: Its specificity is unknown.

The sort gate was single viable CD3+CD4+CD8-CD45RO+ cells for memory CD4+ T cells. Serum IgG to CMV pp150, pp28, p38 and p52 defined serostatus. The receptor was isolated from an adult in good health and CMV-seronegative. Material for sequencing was memory CD4+ T cells from blood.

This CDR3 reads CASSRGTASYNEQFF. The CDR3 DNA reads as TGTGCCAGCAGCCGAGGGACAGCCTCCTACAATGAGCAGTTCTTC. V gene TRBV11-3 combines with J gene TRBJ2-1; 7 nucleotides agree with TRBD1. This CDR3 is 15 amino acids long. Trimming took 5 bases from V and 0 from J; bases not matched to a gene: 4. Germline V gives CDR1 SGHNT, CDR2 YENEEA.